The 3 T cell receptor beta chains in this list originate from one sample, sequenced in a study of blood T cell repertoires in COVID-19. Method: immunoSEQ multiplex PCR; TCRdb's copy keeps in-frame clones and lacks some. The profile shows 150,000 to 250,000 clones, about 85% of them singletons. Sequencing was performed on PBMCs or T cells enriched from blood (not recorded which). The receptors were gathered from a woman aged 25 to 39 who had recovered from COVID-19.

This chain joins TRBV15 and TRBJ1-1; tentative D call: TRBD1 (5 bases). The CDR3 is 14 residues long. V shed 1 base and J shed 1 base, with 7 bases lying between them. CDR1 is LNHNV, CDR2 YYDKDF, per germline (reference sequence). The CDR3 DNA reads TGTGCCACCAGCAGAGGGACATCGAACACTGAAGCTTTCTTT. Translated, it gives CATSRGTSNTEAFF.

The chain couples TRBV5-4 to TRBJ2-7; D is unresolved. V was pared by 4 bases and J by 0 bases, with 5 bases between. In germline, CDR1 is SGHNT, CDR2 YYREEE (reference sequence). The CDR3 totals 12 residues. The CDR3 region is CASSQDSYEQYF. The CDR3 DNA sequence: TGTGCCAGCAGCCAGGACTCCTACGAGCAGTACTTC.

J is TRBJ1-5 and V is TRBV5-1; tentatively, D is TRBD1 (6 bases). The germline gives CDR1 SGHRS, CDR2 YFSETQ. The CDR3 extends over 13 amino acids. The ends were cut back, 4 bases at V and 3 bases at J, with 8 bases in the middle. The CDR3, as DNA: TGCGCCAGCAGCCAGGGGTTCAATCAGCCCCAGCATTTT. This encodes CASSQGFNQPQHF. Combining the CDR3 with reference TRBV5-1 and TRBJ1-5 gives the whole variable domain KAGVTQTPRYLIKTRGQQVTLSCSPISGHRSVSWYQQTPGQGLQFLFEYFSETQRNKGNFPGRFSGRQFSNSRSEMNVSTLELGDSALYLCASSQGFNQPQHFGDGTRLSIL.